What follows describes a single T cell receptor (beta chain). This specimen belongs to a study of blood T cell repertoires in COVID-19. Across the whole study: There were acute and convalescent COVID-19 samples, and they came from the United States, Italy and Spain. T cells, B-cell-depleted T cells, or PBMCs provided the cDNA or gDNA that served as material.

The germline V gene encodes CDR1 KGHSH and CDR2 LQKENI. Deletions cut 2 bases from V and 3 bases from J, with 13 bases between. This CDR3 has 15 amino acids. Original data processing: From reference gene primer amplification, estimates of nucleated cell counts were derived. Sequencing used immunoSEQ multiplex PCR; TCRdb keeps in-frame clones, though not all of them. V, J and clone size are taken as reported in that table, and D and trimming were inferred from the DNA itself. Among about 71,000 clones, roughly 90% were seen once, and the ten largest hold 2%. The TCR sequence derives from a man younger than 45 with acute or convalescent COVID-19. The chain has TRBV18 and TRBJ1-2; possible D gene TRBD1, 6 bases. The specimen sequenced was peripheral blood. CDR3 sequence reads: CASSPSGASDYGYTF. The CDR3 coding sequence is TGTGCCAGCTCACCATCAGGGGCGTCGGACTATGGCTACACCTTC.